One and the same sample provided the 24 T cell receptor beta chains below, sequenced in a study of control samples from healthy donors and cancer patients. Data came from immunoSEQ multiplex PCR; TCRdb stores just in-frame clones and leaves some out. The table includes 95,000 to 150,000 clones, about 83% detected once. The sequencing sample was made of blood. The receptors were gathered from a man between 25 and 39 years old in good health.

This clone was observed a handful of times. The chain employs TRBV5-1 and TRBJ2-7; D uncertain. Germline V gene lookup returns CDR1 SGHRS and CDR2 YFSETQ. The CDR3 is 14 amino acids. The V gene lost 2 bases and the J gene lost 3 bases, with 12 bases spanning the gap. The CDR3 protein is CASSLRAERYEQYF. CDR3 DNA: TGCGCCAGCAGCTTACGGGCAGAACGCTACGAGCAGTACTTC.

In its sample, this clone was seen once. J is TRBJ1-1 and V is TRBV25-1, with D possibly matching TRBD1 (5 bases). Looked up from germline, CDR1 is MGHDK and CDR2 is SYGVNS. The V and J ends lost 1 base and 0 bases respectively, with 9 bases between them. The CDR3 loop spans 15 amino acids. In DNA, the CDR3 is TGTGCCAGCAGTGAATGGGGCAGCATGAACACTGAAGCTTTCTTT. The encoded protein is CASSEWGSMNTEAFF.

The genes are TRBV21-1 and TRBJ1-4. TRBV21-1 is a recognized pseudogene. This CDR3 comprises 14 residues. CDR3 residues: CASSKFGPSEKLFF. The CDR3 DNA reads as TGTGCCAGCAGCAAGTTCGGCCCCAGCGAAAAACTGTTTTTT.

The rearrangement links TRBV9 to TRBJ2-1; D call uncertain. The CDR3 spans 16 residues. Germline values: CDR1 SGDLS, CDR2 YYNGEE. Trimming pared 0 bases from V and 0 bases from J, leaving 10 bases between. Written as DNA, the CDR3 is TGTGCCAGCAGCGTAGATTGGCAGAGCTCCTACAATGAGCAGTTCTTC. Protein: CASSVDWQSSYNEQFF.

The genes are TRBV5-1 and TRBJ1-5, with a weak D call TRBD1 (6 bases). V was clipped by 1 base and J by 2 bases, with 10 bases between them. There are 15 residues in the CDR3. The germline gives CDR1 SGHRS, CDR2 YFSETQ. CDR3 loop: CASSLWAGGNQPQHF. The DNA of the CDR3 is TGCGCCAGCAGCTTGTGGGCAGGGGGCAATCAGCCCCAGCATTTT.

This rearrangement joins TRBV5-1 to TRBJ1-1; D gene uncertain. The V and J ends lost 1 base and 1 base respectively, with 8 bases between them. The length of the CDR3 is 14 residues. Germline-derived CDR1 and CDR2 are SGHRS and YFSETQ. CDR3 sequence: CASSLTRPNTEAFF. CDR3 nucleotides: TGCGCCAGCAGCTTGACCCGGCCGAACACTGAAGCTTTCTTT.

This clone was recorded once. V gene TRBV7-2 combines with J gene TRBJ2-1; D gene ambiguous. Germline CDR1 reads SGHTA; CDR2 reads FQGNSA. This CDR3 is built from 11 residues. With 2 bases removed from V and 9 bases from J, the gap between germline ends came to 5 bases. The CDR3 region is CASSLRGEQFF. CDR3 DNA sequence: TGTGCCAGCAGCTTACGCGGTGAGCAGTTCTTC.

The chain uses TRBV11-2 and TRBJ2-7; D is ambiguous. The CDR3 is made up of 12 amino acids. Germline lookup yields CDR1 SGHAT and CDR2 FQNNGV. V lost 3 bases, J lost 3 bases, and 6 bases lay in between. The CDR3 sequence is CASSFLGYEQYF. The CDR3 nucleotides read TGTGCCAGCAGCTTTTTAGGCTACGAGCAGTACTTC.

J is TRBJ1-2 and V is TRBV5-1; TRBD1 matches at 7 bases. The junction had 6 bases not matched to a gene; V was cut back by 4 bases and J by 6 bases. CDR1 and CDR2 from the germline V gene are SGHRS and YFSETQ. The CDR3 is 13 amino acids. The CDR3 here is CASSRGQADGYTF. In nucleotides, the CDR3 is TGCGCCAGCAGCCGCGGACAGGCCGATGGCTACACCTTC.

CDR3 coding DNA: TGTGCCAGCAGTTACTCTAACGGACAAGAGACCCAGTACTTC. Its protein product is CASSYSNGQETQYF. The rearrangement links TRBV6-5 to TRBJ2-5; D remains ambiguous. V gave up 0 bases and J gave up 2 bases, with 7 bases separating them. Germline CDR1 is MNHEY and CDR2 is SVGAGI. The CDR3 is 14 residues long.

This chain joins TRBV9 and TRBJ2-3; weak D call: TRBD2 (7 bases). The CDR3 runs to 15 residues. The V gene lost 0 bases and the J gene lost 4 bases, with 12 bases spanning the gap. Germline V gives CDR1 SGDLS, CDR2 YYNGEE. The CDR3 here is CASSVAGGIADTQYF. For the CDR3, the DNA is TGTGCCAGCAGCGTAGCGGGGGGCATTGCAGATACGCAGTATTTT.

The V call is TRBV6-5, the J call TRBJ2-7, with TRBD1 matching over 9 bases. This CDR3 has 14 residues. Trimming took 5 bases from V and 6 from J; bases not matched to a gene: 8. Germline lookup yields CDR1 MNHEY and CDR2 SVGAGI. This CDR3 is CASSPGTGIFEQYV. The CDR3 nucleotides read TGTGCCAGCAGTCCCGGGACAGGGATATTCGAGCAGTACGTC.

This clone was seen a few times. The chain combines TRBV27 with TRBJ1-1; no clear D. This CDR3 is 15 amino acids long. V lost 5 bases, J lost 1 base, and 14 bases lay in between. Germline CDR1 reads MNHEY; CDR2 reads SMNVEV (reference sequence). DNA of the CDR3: TGTGCCAGCAGTCCAACCCTCCGTAGGAACACTGAAGCTTTCTTT. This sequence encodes CASSPTLRRNTEAFF.

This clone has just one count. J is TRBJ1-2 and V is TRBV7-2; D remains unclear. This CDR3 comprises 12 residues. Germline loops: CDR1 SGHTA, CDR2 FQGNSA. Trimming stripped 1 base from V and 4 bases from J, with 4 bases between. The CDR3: CASSLVSYGYTF. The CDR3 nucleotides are TGTGCCAGCAGCTTAGTAAGCTATGGCTACACCTTC. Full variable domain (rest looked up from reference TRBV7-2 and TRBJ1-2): GAGVSQSPSNKVTEKGKDVELRCDPISGHTALYWYRQSLGQGLEFLIYFQGNSAPDKSGLPSDRFSAERTGGSVSTLTIQRTQQEDSAVYLCASSLVSYGYTFGSGTRLTVV.

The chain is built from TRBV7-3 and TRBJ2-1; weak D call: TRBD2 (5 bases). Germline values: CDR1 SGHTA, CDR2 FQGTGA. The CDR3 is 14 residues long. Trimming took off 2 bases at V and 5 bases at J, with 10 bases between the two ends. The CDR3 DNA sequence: TGTGCCAGCAGCTTAGCACGGGATAACAATGAGCAGTTCTTC. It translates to CASSLARDNNEQFF.

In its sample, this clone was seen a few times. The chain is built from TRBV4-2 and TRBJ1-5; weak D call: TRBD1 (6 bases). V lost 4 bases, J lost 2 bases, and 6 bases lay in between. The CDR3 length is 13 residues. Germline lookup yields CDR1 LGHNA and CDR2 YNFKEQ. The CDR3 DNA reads TGTGCCAGCAGCCGACAGGGCAATCAGCCCCAGCATTTT. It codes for CASSRQGNQPQHF.

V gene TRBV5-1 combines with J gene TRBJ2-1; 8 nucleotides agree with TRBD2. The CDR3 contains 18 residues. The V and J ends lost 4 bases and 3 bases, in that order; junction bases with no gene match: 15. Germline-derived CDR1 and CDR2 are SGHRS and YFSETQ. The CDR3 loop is CASSKGGSSGLGYNEQFF. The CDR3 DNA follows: TGCGCCAGCAGCAAAGGGGGGTCTAGCGGGCTCGGCTACAATGAGCAGTTCTTC.

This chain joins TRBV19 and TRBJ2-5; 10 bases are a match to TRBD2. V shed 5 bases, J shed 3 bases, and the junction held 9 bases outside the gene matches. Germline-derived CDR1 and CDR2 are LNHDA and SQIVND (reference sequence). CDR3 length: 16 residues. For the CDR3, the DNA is TGTGCCAGTAGTTCGCTAGCGGGGGTTAGAAAAGAGACCCAGTACTTC. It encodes CASSSLAGVRKETQYF.

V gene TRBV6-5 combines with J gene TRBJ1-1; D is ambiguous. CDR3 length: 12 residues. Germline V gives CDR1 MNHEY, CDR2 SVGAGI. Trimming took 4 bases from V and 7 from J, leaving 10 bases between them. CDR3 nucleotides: TGTGCCAGCAGTTGGAAGTACGATGAAGCTTTCTTT. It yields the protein CASSWKYDEAFF.

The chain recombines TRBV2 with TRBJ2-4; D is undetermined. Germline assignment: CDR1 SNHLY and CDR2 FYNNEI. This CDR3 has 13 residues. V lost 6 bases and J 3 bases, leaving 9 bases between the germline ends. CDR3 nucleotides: TGTGCCAGCAGCGGCGTCGGCAAAAACATTCAGTACTTC. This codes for CASSGVGKNIQYF.

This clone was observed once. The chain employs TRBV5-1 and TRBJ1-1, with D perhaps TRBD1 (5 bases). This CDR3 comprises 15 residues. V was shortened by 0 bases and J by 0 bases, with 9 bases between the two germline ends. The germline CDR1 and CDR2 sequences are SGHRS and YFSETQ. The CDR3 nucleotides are TGCGCCAGCAGCTTGGTAGGGACCGTGAACACTGAAGCTTTCTTT. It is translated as CASSLVGTVNTEAFF.

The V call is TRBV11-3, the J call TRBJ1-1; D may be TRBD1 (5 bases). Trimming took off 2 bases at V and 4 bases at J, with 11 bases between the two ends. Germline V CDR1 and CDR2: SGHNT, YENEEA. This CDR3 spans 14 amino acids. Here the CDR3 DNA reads TGTGCCAGCAGCTTAAGGACAATGGGCACTGAAGCTTTCTTT. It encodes CASSLRTMGTEAFF.

CDR3 in amino acids: CASSPSSGAYNEQFF. The CDR3 nucleotides are TGTGCCAGCAGCCCCAGCAGCGGGGCCTACAATGAGCAGTTCTTC. J is TRBJ2-1 and V is TRBV5-4; 7 bases fit TRBD2. V lost 4 bases to trimming and J lost 2 bases; unmatched junction nucleotides: 6. The CDR3 loop spans 15 amino acids. Germline V CDR1 and CDR2: SGHNT, YYREEE (reference sequence).

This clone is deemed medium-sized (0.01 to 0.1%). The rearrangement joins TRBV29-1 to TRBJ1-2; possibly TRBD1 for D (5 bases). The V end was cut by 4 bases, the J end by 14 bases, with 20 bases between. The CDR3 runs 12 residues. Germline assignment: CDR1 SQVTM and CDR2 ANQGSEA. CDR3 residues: CSVGSAAGPLTF. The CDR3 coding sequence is TGCAGCGTTGGTTCAGCAGCGGGACCTCTAACCTTC.